This TCR beta chain emerged from a study of T-cell reconstitution after alpha-beta-depleted transplantation in children (dated by TCRdb to the mid-2010s). Notes on the research overall: The study quantitatively tracked T-cell immune reconstitution after TCRalphabeta/CD19-depleted allogeneic hematopoietic cell transplantation in children using TCR repertoire profiling. The research as a whole found: Over subsequent months, a decline in hyperexpanded clone frequencies was noted, and after one year, T-cell counts and TCRbeta diversity were mostly ascribed to newly produced T cells. About two months after transplant, the apparently early recovery of alphabetaT-cell counts reportedly depended on just several hundred clones that had expanded rapidly and came from non-depleted graft cells. The high TCRbeta diversity at day 60 in some patients was ascribed to recipient T cells and intrathymic progenitors that had survived conditioning.

Receptor amplification or capture employed PCR. The sequencer listed for this sample is Illumina HiSeq 2500. TCR libraries were prepared with molecular barcoding, using unique molecular identifiers to normalize TCRbeta repertoire quantification. Clones were called with MiXCR by TCRdb after fastp trimmed the public reads at Q25, and only in-frame beta chains were retained. Identical CDR3 proteins give one entry, which carries the most common genes and DNA. Across this sample there are hundreds of thousands of distinct CDR3 sequences, with about 23% seen only once. In total, the top ten clones hold less than 15% of the sample. CDR1 and CDR2, looked up from the germline V gene, are MNHEY and SVGAGI. V loses 0 bases, J loses 6 bases, and the germline ends lie 14 bases apart. The CDR3, cysteine through phenylalanine, is 15 amino acids long. The sequence is cut down to CDR3 DNA, 45 bases in frame from base 1.

Points on this clonotype: It has no known antigen specificity. It has no much larger one-base neighbor in the sample; base qualities were not kept.

According to the study, the label for this sample's treatment or condition signals: allogeneic hematopoietic cell transplantation with graft depleted of TCRalphabeta T cells and CD19 B cells. The transplant recipients were children given TCRalphabeta/CD19-depleted allogeneic hematopoietic cell grafts. The sequence was obtained from a boy in the first two years of life who had a stem cell transplant for acute myeloid leukemia, so the T cells may come from the graft donor. The input for sequencing was PBMCs, mostly from graft donor cells, taken 360 days after TCRalphabeta/CD19-depleted stem cell transplant. Recombination joined TRBV6-5 with TRBJ1-2; the D gene identity is not certain. This receptor has the CDR3 CASSYSSPTVNGYTF. The DNA reads as follows: TGTGCCAGCAGTTACTCAAGTCCCACCGTAAATGGCTACACCTTC.